A single sample is the source of the 32 T cell receptor beta chains below, sequenced in a study of lymphopenia after photon versus proton radiotherapy. Clones were read by immunoSEQ multiplex PCR, and TCRdb kept only the in-frame ones, dropping some. The repertoire holds roughly 17,000 clones, with 84% as singletons. Specimen: peripheral blood, collected from a patient treated with proton-based radiotherapy. These receptors came from a man between 70 and 80 years old with pancreatic cancer.

The rearrangement links TRBV11-3 to TRBJ2-3; TRBD1 matches at 11 bases. Germline V gene sequence: CDR1 SGHNT, CDR2 YENEEA. With 2 bases clipped from V and 5 bases from J, the junction kept 3 bases outside the gene matches. This CDR3 contains 15 residues. CDR3 residues: CASSLIGTGGDTQYF. DNA of the CDR3: TGTGCCAGCAGCTTAATAGGGACAGGGGGAGATACGCAGTATTTT.

The J gene is TRBJ1-2, the V gene TRBV2, with TRBD1 as a possible D gene (5 bases). The CDR3 has 13 residues. Trimming took 8 bases from V and 7 from J, leaving 17 bases between them. Germline V gene sequence: CDR1 SNHLY, CDR2 FYNNEI. The CDR3 sequence: CASESTGLSGYTF. CDR3 DNA sequence: TGTGCCAGCGAGTCTACGGGACTTTCTGGCTACACCTTC.

The J gene is TRBJ2-7, the V gene TRBV9, with D uncertain. Germline assignment: CDR1 SGDLS and CDR2 YYNGEE. CDR3 length: 14 amino acids. The germline V and J ends were trimmed by 4 bases and 0 bases, with 11 bases remaining between them. CDR3 protein: CASSSETDSYEQYF. The DNA of the CDR3 is TGTGCCAGCAGCTCCGAAACGGACTCCTACGAGCAGTACTTC.

The chain couples TRBV18 to TRBJ2-7; TRBD1 matches 10 bases. This CDR3 has 16 residues. The germline gives CDR1 KGHSH, CDR2 LQKENI. Trimming at V came to 6 bases and at J to 6 bases, leaving 14 bases not matched to a gene. The CDR3 loop is CASSERLGTGDSEQYF. The CDR3 DNA reads as TGTGCCAGCTCCGAACGGCTGGGGACAGGGGATAGCGAGCAGTACTTC.

The V call is TRBV5-4, the J call TRBJ2-7; TRBD2 is a possible D gene (6 bases). CDR1 is SGHNT, CDR2 YYREEE, per germline (reference sequence). V dropped 2 bases and J dropped 2 bases, with 14 bases sitting between them. The CDR3 totals 15 residues. The CDR3 DNA reads as TGTGCCAGCAGCTTTGGTAGGGAGGTAACCTACGAGCAGTACTTC. Protein product: CASSFGREVTYEQYF.

This clone was found a few times. The chain has TRBV27 and TRBJ1-6; 7 nucleotides match TRBD1. Germline V gene data show CDR1 as MNHEY and CDR2 as SMNVEV (reference sequence). The CDR3 consists of 14 residues. The V and J ends lost 6 bases and 10 bases, in that order; junction bases with no gene match: 9. The CDR3 sequence: CASRPGQINSPLHF. The CDR3 DNA follows: TGTGCCAGCAGACCGGGACAGATTAACTCACCCCTCCACTTT.

The genes are TRBV19 and TRBJ1-1; D may be TRBD1 (6 bases). The ends were cut back, 7 bases at V and 1 base at J, with 10 bases in the middle. The CDR3 extends over 13 amino acids. In germline, CDR1 is LNHDA, CDR2 SQIVND (reference sequence). CDR3 coding DNA: TGTGCCAGTAAGGAGGACAGGAACACTGAAGCTTTCTTT. Residues: CASKEDRNTEAFF.

CDR3 DNA sequence: TGTGCCAGCAGCTTAGTGGGGATGGGGGGTGGCCAGCCCCAGCATTTT. Its translation is CASSLVGMGGGQPQHF. This sequence joins TRBV7-2 and TRBJ1-5; D is possibly TRBD1 (5 bases). Germline V gene data show CDR1 as SGHTA and CDR2 as FQGNSA. The CDR3 is made up of 16 amino acids. V lost 1 base, J lost 7 bases, and 17 bases lay in between.

The rearrangement links TRBV19 to TRBJ2-1; TRBD2 is a possible D gene (5 bases). This CDR3 has 15 residues. The ends were cut back, 6 bases at V and 5 bases at J, with 17 bases in the middle. CDR1 is LNHDA and CDR2 is SQIVND in the germline V gene (reference sequence). The CDR3 nucleotides are TGTGCCAGTAGCCACCCCGGGATAACAGACAATGAGCAGTTCTTC. This translates into CASSHPGITDNEQFF. The full variable domain, in which reference TRBV19 and TRBJ2-1 provide the parts outside the CDR3, is DGGITQSPKYLFRKEGQNVTLSCEQNLNHDAMYWYRQDPGQGLRLIYYSQIVNDFQKGDIAEGYSVSREKKESFPLTVTSAQKNPTAFYLCASSHPGITDNEQFFGPGTRLTVL.

This chain links TRBV2 with TRBJ1-4; D is unclear. CDR3 length equals 14 residues. The germline V and J ends were trimmed by 6 bases and 7 bases, with 15 bases remaining between them. From germline, CDR1 is SNHLY and CDR2 FYNNEI. CDR3 in DNA: TGTGCCAGCAGGGAGACCCCCGCCTCTGAAAAACTGTTTTTT. As protein: CASRETPASEKLFF.

V usage is TRBV4-2 and J usage is TRBJ2-2, with D unclear. From germline, CDR1 is LGHNA and CDR2 YNFKEQ. V lost 4 bases and J 5 bases, leaving 20 bases between the germline ends. This CDR3 is 17 amino acids long. The CDR3 nucleotides read TGTGCCAGCAGCCTCGTCGAGCTCAGCAAGGTAACCGGGGAGCTGTTTTTT. This gives the protein CASSLVELSKVTGELFF.

J is TRBJ2-1 and V is TRBV6-1, with D perhaps assigned TRBD1 or TRBD2 (5 bases each). Looked up from germline, CDR1 is MNHNS and CDR2 is SASEGT. There are 13 residues in the CDR3. Trimming took off 6 bases at V and 5 bases at J, with 11 bases between the two ends. Written as DNA, the CDR3 is TGTGCCAGCAGGAGGGGAGAAGACAATGAGCAGTTCTTC. Its translation: CASRRGEDNEQFF.

This sequence joins TRBV27 and TRBJ1-4, with TRBD1 matching over 10 bases. The CDR3 has 17 amino acids. The V segment lost 5 bases and the J segment 7 bases; nucleotides outside the gene matches: 13. From germline, CDR1 is MNHEY and CDR2 SMNVEV (reference sequence). CDR3 sequence: CASSKETGGFGSEKLFF. The CDR3 DNA reads as TGTGCCAGCAGTAAAGAGACAGGGGGCTTCGGTAGTGAAAAACTGTTTTTT.

The genes are TRBV7-2 and TRBJ1-1; 8 bases fit TRBD1. CDR3 length: 16 residues. Per germline, CDR1 SGHTA and CDR2 FQGNSA. The ends lost 2 bases at V and 0 bases at J; junction bases unmatched: 5. CDR3 bases: TGTGCCAGCAGCTTAAGGACAGGGAGAGTGAACACTGAAGCTTTCTTT. It specifies CASSLRTGRVNTEAFF.

This chain joins TRBV9 and TRBJ2-2; TRBD1 is a possible D gene (5 bases). This CDR3 has 16 amino acids. CDR1 is SGDLS, CDR2 YYNGEE, per germline. V was cut by 0 bases and J by 0 bases, with 9 bases left in between. CDR3 sequence (DNA): TGTGCCAGCAGCGTAGCCGTCAGGGCGAACACCGGGGAGCTGTTTTTT. It yields the protein CASSVAVRANTGELFF.

This clone was found a few times. The chain uses TRBV20-1 and TRBJ1-6; D gene unclear. V was shortened by 5 bases and J by 8 bases, with 7 bases between the two germline ends. Germline CDR1 is DFQATT and CDR2 is SNEGSKA (reference sequence). This CDR3 has 11 residues. In DNA form, the CDR3 reads TGCAGTGCTGCCTTGGATTCACCCCTCCACTTT. It translates to CSAALDSPLHF.

V is TRBV19 and J is TRBJ1-4; the match to TRBD1 covers 10 bases. This CDR3 is built from 15 residues. The trim removed 3 bases at V and 8 bases at J, leaving 6 bases unmatched. The germline V gene has CDR1 LNHDA and CDR2 SQIVND (reference sequence). This CDR3 is CASSITGTGEEKLFF. The CDR3 nucleotides are TGTGCCAGTAGTATCACCGGGACAGGGGAAGAAAAACTGTTTTTT.

This chain joins TRBV7-3 and TRBJ2-3, with TRBD2 as a possible D gene (7 bases). The CDR3 covers 15 residues. Deletions cut 5 bases from V and 1 base from J, with 13 bases between. CDR1 and CDR2 (germline): SGHTA, FQGTGA. Here the CDR3 reads CASSPRGLGTDTQYF. CDR3 sequence (DNA): TGTGCCAGCAGCCCGCGGGGGCTCGGCACAGATACGCAGTATTTT.

The sample holds one count of this clone. The chain employs TRBV5-1 and TRBJ2-5; the D gene is possibly TRBD1 (5 bases). The V gene's germline CDR1 is SGHRS and CDR2 YFSETQ. Between the trimmed V and J ends, which lost 5 bases and 0 bases, there was a span of 11 bases. This CDR3 contains 14 residues. The CDR3 DNA reads as TGCGCCAGCAGGACAGATACGTACCAAGAGACCCAGTACTTC. Its protein is CASRTDTYQETQYF.

V is TRBV2 and J is TRBJ1-1; TRBD1 is a possible D gene (5 bases). Germline V gene lookup returns CDR1 SNHLY and CDR2 FYNNEI. This CDR3 spans 15 amino acids. Deletions cut 6 bases from V and 0 bases from J, with 14 bases between. The CDR3 coding sequence is TGTGCCAGCAGGGGACTAGACACGATGAACACTGAAGCTTTCTTT. Translation gives CASRGLDTMNTEAFF.

The chain recombines TRBV30 with TRBJ2-5; D gene ambiguous. The V and J ends lost 0 bases and 3 bases respectively, with 5 bases between them. CDR3 size: 12 residues. The V gene's germline CDR1 is GTSNPN and CDR2 SVGIG (reference sequence). The DNA of the CDR3 is TGTGCCTGGAGTGTGGCTGAAGAGACCCAGTACTTC. Translating it yields CAWSVAEETQYF.

The V call is TRBV6-1, the J call TRBJ1-5, with TRBD1 as a possible D gene (6 bases). This CDR3 is 15 amino acids long. The germline CDR1 and CDR2 sequences are MNHNS and SASEGT. The V end was cut by 8 bases, the J end by 1 base, with 15 bases between. CDR3 bases: TGTGCCAGCTTAATGGGGGCGCGGAGCAATCAGCCCCAGCATTTT. It is translated as CASLMGARSNQPQHF.

The gene calls are TRBV15 and TRBJ2-2, with 11 bases fitting TRBD2. The germline CDR1 and CDR2 sequences are LNHNV and YYDKDF (reference sequence). V shed 5 bases and J 1 base; nucleotides not matched to a gene: 3. The CDR3 has 16 amino acids. The CDR3 reads CATSPTSGRNTGELFF. The CDR3 nucleotides are TGTGCCACCAGCCCTACTAGCGGGAGGAACACCGGGGAGCTGTTTTTT. Combining the CDR3 with reference TRBV15 and TRBJ2-2 gives the whole variable domain DAMVIQNPRYQVTQFGKPVTLSCSQTLNHNVMYWYQQKSSQAPKLLFHYYDKDFNNEADTPDNFQSRRPNTSFCFLDIRSPGLGDTAMYLCATSPTSGRNTGELFFGEGSRLTVL.

This clone was seen more than once but under ten times. This chain uses TRBV12-5 with TRBJ1-2; D unresolved. CDR3 length: 13 amino acids. Looked up from germline, CDR1 is LGHNT and CDR2 is FRNRAP. V was pared by 6 bases and J by 6 bases, with 14 bases between. DNA of the CDR3: TGTGCTAGTGGCCCCTGGGGAGCGGATGGCTACACCTTC. Translation gives CASGPWGADGYTF.

The rearrangement joins TRBV6-1 to TRBJ1-1; no definite D call. Germline CDR1 MNHNS, CDR2 SASEGT. This CDR3 region has 13 residues. Trimming removed 4 bases from V and 3 bases from J, with 9 bases in between. The CDR3 sequence is CASSGRADTEAFF. CDR3 DNA sequence: TGTGCCAGCAGTGGAAGAGCGGACACTGAAGCTTTCTTT.

The rearrangement joins TRBV11-3 to TRBJ2-5; D gene uncertain. The CDR3 has 16 amino acids. Trimming took 1 base from V and 1 from J, leaving 13 bases between them. Germline V gene lookup returns CDR1 SGHNT and CDR2 YENEEA. This CDR3 is CASSLGGTTLQETQYF. CDR3 sequence (DNA): TGTGCCAGCAGCTTAGGCGGAACGACCCTCCAAGAGACCCAGTACTTC.

The chain combines TRBV5-1 with TRBJ2-3; TRBD1 matches at 9 bases. J gave up 1 base and V 4 bases, and 4 bases lay outside the gene matches. Looked up from germline, CDR1 is SGHRS and CDR2 is YFSETQ. The CDR3 has 15 amino acids. CDR3 sequence: CASSTGGSGTDTQYF. CDR3 bases: TGCGCCAGCAGCACAGGGGGCTCGGGCACAGATACGCAGTATTTT.

The chain recombines TRBV7-2 with TRBJ2-5; 7 bases agree with TRBD2. CDR3 length: 15 residues. V shed 3 bases, J shed 4 bases, and the junction held 8 bases outside the gene matches. Germline lookup yields CDR1 SGHTA and CDR2 FQGNSA. The CDR3 DNA reads as TGTGCCAGCAGCTTGTGGGGGGGGGTCCGAGAGACCCAGTACTTC. It translates to CASSLWGGVRETQYF. Full variable domain (rest looked up from reference TRBV7-2 and TRBJ2-5): GAGVSQSPSNKVTEKGKDVELRCDPISGHTALYWYRQSLGQGLEFLIYFQGNSAPDKSGLPSDRFSAERTGGSVSTLTIQRTQQEDSAVYLCASSLWGGVRETQYFGPGTRLLVL.

This chain connects TRBV7-3 to TRBJ2-1, with 8 bases lining up with TRBD2. Germline V gives CDR1 SGHTA, CDR2 FQGTGA. Trimming at V came to 5 bases and at J to 4 bases, leaving 4 bases not matched to a gene. The CDR3 spans 14 residues. In DNA form, the CDR3 reads TGTGCCAGCAGCGCAGCGGGAGCATACAATGAGCAGTTCTTC. This sequence encodes CASSAAGAYNEQFF.

The V gene is TRBV30, the J gene TRBJ2-2, with 9 bases lining up with TRBD2. With 0 bases clipped from V and 5 bases from J, the junction kept 7 bases outside the gene matches. Germline values: CDR1 GTSNPN, CDR2 SVGIG (reference sequence). This CDR3 region has 16 residues. Here the CDR3 reads CAWSVLAGGLTGELFF. The CDR3 DNA sequence: TGTGCCTGGAGTGTACTTGCGGGGGGGCTAACCGGGGAGCTGTTTTTT.

This clone was recorded once. The chain links TRBV19 to TRBJ1-1; D is undetermined. V lost 6 bases and J 0 bases, leaving 14 bases between the germline ends. The CDR3 spans 15 residues. Germline V gives CDR1 LNHDA, CDR2 SQIVND (reference sequence). The CDR3, as DNA: TGTGCCAGTAGCCCCCGGACTCTCATGAACACTGAAGCTTTCTTT. This gives the protein CASSPRTLMNTEAFF.

The J gene is TRBJ1-2, the V gene TRBV5-6; D remains ambiguous. The CDR3 totals 13 residues. V was shortened by 0 bases and J by 4 bases, with 7 bases between the two germline ends. The germline CDR1 and CDR2 sequences are SGHDT and YYEEEE. The CDR3 loop reads CASSLEVIYGYTF. CDR3 in DNA: TGTGCCAGCAGCTTGGAAGTGATCTATGGCTACACCTTC.